Sequencing of this T cell receptor (beta chain) was carried out in a study of blood T cell repertoires in COVID-19. This clone was recorded only once. Germline CDR1 reads LNHDA; CDR2 reads SQIVND (reference sequence). The CDR3 contains 14 residues. Trimming took 5 bases from V and 10 from J; bases not matched to a gene: 7. In the source study's methods: Cell counts per sample came from amplifying reference gene primers. Clones were sequenced by immunoSEQ multiplex PCR, and TCRdb holds only the in-frame ones, with some missing. V, J and clone size were drawn from that table, and D and trimming were deduced from the DNA. The repertoire holds about 410,000 clones, with roughly 90% as singletons. Seattle patient enrollment occurred during active infection, with longitudinal follow-up thereafter.

The sequence was obtained from a woman in her thirties or forties with COVID-19, enrolled during active disease. The chain combines TRBV19 with TRBJ2-1, with 11 bases lining up with TRBD2. Sequencing input: peripheral blood. The CDR3 sequence: CASSGLAGGGEQFF. Written as DNA, the CDR3 is TGTGCCAGTAGTGGGCTAGCGGGAGGAGGGGAGCAGTTCTTC.